This TCR beta chain was captured in a study of blood T cell repertoires in COVID-19. The data were produced by immunoSEQ multiplex PCR, yet TCRdb's version contains in-frame clones alone and is incomplete. In the table there are 25,000 to 35,000 clones, 88% of which are singletons. Sequenced input: peripheral blood. The sequence was collected from a man in his sixties with COVID-19, enrolled during active disease.

For the CDR3, the DNA is TGTGCCAGCAGCCCAGGGGGGTTAATTCTTCAGCCCCAGCATTTT. The encoded protein is CASSPGGLILQPQHF. The chain joins TRBV7-8 to TRBJ1-5; 7 positions agree with TRBD1. The CDR3 is 15 amino acids. V shed 5 bases and J 6 bases; nucleotides not matched to a gene: 10. Germline CDR1 and CDR2: SGHVS and FQNEAQ.